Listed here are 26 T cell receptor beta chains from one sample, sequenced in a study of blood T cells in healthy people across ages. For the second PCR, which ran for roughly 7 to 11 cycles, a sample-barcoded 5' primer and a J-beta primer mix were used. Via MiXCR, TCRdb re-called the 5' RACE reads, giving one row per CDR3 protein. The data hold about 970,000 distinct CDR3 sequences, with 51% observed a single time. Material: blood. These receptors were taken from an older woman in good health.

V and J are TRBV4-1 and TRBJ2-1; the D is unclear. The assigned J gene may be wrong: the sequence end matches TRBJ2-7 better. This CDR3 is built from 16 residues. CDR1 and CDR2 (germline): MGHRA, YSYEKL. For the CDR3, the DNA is TGCGCCAGCAGCCAAGTCGGGCGGCACTCCTACAATGAGCAGTACTTC. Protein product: CASSQVGRHSYNEQYF.

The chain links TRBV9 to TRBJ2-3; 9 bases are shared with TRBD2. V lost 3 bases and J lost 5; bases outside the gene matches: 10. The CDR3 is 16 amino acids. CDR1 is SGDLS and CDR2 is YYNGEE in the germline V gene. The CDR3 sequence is CASSEGTSLGIDTQYF. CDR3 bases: TGTGCCAGCAGCGAGGGGACTAGCCTTGGGATAGATACGCAGTATTTT.

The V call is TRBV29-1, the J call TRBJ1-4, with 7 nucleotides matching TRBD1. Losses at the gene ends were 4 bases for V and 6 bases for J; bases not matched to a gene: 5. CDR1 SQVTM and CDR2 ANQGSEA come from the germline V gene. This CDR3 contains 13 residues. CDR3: CSVGEGADEKLFF. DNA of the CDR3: TGCAGCGTTGGTGAGGGGGCGGATGAAAAACTGTTTTTT.

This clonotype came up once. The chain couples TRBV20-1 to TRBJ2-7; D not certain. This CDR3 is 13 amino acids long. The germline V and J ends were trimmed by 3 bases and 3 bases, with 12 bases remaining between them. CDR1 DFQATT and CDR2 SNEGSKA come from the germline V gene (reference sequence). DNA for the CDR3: TGCAGTGCTAGTATTAGCCCTAACTACGAGCAGTACTTC. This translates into CSASISPNYEQYF.

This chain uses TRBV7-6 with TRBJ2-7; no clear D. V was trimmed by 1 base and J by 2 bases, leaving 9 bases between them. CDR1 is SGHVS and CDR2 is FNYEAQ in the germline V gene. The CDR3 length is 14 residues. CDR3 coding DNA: TGTGCCAGCAGCTTAGGGCCCCAGGCCTACGAGCAGTACTTC. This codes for CASSLGPQAYEQYF.

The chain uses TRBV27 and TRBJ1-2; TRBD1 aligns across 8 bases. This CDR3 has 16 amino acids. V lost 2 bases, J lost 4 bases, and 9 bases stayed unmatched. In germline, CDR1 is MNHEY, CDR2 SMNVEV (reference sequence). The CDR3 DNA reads TGTGCCAGCAGTTTACGGGCAGGGGGCTTCGGCTATGGCTACACCTTC. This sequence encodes CASSLRAGGFGYGYTF.

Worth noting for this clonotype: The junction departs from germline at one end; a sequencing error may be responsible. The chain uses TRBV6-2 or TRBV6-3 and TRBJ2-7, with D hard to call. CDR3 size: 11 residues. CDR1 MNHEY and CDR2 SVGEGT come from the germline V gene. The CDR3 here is CATSRNYEKYF. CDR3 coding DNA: TGTGCCACCTCCCGGAACTACGAGAAGTACTTC.

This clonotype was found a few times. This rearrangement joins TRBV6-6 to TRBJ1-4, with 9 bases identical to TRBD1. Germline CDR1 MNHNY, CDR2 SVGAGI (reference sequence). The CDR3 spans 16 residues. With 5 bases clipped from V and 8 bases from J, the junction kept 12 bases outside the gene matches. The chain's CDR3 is CASSGTGTGKSEKLFF. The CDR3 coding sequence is TGTGCCAGCAGTGGTACCGGGACAGGGAAATCCGAAAAACTGTTTTTT.

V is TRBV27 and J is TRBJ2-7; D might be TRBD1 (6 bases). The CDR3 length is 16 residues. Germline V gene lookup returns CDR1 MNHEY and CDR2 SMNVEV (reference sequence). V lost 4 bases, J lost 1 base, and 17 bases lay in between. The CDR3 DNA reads TGTGCCAGCAGTTCAGTAGGGGTGACAGGTTCCTACGAGCAGTACTTC. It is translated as CASSSVGVTGSYEQYF.

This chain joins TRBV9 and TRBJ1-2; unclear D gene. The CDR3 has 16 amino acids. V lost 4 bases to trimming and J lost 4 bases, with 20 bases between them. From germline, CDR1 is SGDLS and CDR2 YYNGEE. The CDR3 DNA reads TGTGCCAGCAGCCTAACTACCAGTTTCGATGTCTATGGCTACACCTTC. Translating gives CASSLTTSFDVYGYTF.

The CDR3, as DNA: TGCGCCAGCAGCCAAGATCTTCGGGGTGAGGAGCAGTACTTC. It codes for CASSQDLRGEEQYF. This chain uses TRBV4-1 with TRBJ2-7, with D possibly TRBD2 on 5 matching bases. The germline V gene encodes CDR1 MGHRA and CDR2 YSYEKL. The CDR3 totals 14 residues. Trimming took off 0 bases at V and 7 bases at J, with 13 bases between the two ends.

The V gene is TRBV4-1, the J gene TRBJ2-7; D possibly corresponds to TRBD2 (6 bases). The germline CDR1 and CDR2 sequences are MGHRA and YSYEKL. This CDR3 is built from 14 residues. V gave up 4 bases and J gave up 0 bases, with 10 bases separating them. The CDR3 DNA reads TGCGCCAGCAGCCTGGGGACTTTCTCCTACGAGCAGTACTTC. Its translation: CASSLGTFSYEQYF.

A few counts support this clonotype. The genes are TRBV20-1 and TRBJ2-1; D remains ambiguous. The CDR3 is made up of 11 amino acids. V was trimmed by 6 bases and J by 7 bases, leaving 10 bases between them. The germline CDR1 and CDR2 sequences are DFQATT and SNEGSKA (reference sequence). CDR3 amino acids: CSARPVNEQFF. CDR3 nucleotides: TGCAGTGCACGCCCCGTTAATGAGCAGTTCTTC.

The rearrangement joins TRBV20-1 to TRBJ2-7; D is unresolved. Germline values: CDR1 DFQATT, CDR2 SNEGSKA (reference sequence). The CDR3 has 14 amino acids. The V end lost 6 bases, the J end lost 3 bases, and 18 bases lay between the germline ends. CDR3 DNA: TGCAGTGCCTCACAGAGACTCTCTTTCTACGAGCAGTACTTC. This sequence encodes CSASQRLSFYEQYF.

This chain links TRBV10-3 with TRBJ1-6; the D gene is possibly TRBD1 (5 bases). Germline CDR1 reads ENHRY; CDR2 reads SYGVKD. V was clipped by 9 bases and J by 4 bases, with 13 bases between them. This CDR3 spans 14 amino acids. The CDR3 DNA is TGTGCCATTAGTACGACAGAGTATAATTCACCCCTCCACTTT. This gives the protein CAISTTEYNSPLHF.

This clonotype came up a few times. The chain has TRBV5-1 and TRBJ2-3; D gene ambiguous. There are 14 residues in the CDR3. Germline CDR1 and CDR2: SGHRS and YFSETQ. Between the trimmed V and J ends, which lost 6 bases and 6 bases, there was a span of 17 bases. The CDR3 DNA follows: TGCGCCAGCACCATGCAGAGTTCTTCCGATACGCAGTATTTT. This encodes CASTMQSSSDTQYF.

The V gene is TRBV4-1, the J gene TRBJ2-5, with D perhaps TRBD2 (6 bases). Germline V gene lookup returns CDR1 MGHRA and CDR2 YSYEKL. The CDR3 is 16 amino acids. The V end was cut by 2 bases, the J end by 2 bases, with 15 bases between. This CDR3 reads CASSQNPGTEQETQYF. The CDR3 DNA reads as TGCGCCAGCAGCCAAAACCCCGGGACTGAGCAAGAGACCCAGTACTTC.

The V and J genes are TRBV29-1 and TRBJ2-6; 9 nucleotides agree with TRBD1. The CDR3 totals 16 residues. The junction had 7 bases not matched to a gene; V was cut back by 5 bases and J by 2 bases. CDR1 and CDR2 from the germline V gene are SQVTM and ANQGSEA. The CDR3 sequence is CSVTDRGIAGANVLTF. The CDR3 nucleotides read TGCAGCGTTACTGACAGGGGGATAGCTGGGGCCAACGTCCTGACTTTC.

The CDR3 DNA reads TGTGCCAGCAGCGCGCTGGACACCGGGGAGCTGTTTTTT. As protein: CASSALDTGELFF. The V gene is TRBV6-4, the J gene TRBJ2-2; no clear D gene. V shed 6 bases and J shed 3 bases, with 8 bases lying between them. Germline-derived CDR1 and CDR2 are MRHNA and SNTAGT. This CDR3 contains 13 residues.

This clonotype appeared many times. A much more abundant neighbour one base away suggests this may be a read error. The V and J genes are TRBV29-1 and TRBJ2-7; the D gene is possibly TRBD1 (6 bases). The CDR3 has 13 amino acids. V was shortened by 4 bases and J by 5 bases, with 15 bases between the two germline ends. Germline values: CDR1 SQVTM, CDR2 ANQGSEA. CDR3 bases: TGCAGCGTTGTTCTCCAGGGGAGCCACGAGCAGTACTTC. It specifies CSVVLQGSHEQYF.

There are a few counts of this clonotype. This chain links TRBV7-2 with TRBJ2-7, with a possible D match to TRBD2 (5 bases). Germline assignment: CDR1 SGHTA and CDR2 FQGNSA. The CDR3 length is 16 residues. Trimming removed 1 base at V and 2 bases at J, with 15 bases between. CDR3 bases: TGTGCCAGCAGCTTAGGAGTAGGGAGAGGAACCTACGAGCAGTACTTC. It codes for CASSLGVGRGTYEQYF.

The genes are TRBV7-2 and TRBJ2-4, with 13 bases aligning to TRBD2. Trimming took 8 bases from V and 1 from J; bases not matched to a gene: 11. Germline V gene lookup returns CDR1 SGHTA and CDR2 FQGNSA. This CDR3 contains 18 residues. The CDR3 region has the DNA TGTGCCAGCGCCGGACTAGCGGGAGTAGTTCTGGCCAAAAACATTCAGTACTTC. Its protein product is CASAGLAGVVLAKNIQYF.

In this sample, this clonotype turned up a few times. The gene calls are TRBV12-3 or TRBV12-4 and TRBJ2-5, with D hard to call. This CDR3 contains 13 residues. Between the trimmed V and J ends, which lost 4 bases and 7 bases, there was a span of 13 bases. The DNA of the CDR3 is TGTGCCAGCAGTTGGTCGACTGGTGGGACCCAGTACTTC. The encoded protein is CASSWSTGGTQYF.

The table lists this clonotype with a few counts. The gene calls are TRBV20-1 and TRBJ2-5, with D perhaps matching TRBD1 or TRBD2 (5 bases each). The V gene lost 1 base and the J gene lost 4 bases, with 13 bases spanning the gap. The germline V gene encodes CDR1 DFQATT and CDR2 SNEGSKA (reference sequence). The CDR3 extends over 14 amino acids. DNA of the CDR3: TGCAGTGCTAGAGCCTGGGGGAGAAGAGAGACCCAGTACTTC. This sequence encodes CSARAWGRRETQYF.

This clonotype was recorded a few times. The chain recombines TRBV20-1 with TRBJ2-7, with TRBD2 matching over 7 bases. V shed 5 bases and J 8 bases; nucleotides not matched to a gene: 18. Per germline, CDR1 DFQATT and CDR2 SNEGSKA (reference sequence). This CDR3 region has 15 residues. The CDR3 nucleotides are TGCAGTGCTTCCTTCACGAGAGGGGAGGGTGTAAAGCAGTACTTC. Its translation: CSASFTRGEGVKQYF.

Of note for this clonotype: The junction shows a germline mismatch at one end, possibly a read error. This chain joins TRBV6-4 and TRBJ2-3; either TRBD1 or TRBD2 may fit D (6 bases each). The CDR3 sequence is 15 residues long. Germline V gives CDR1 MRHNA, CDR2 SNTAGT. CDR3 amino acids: CASMPGGFLPDTRYF. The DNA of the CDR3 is TGTGCCAGCATGCCCGGGGGCTTTCTTCCAGATACGCGGTATTTT.